This T cell receptor (beta chain) originates from a study of T cells after yellow fever vaccination. At least ten counts were recorded for this clonotype. TCRdb called the 5' RACE reads again in MiXCR, with one record for every CDR3 protein. In the table there are about 140,000 distinct CDR3 sequences, approximately 6.6% of which are singletons. The clonotype originates from a man aged 25-45 years who received the YFV17D yellow fever vaccine. The sequencing here drew on CD4+ T cells sorted from PBMCs, taken 10 days after the yellow fever booster vaccination.

This chain's CDR3 is CATSNGGAGANVLTF. The DNA of the CDR3 is TGTGCCACCAGCAATGGGGGGGCTGGGGCCAACGTCCTGACTTTC. The chain employs TRBV15 and TRBJ2-6, with 7 bases lining up with TRBD2. Germline loops: CDR1 LNHNV, CDR2 YYDKDF (reference sequence). The CDR3 runs 15 residues. Trimming took 4 bases from V and 2 from J; bases not matched to a gene: 2.